This T cell receptor beta chain was documented in a study of neoadjuvant anti-PD-1 for oral cavity cancer. Whole-study context: Non-progressing patients received a fourth nivolumab dose near day 43, then surgery on days 50-56.

This CDR3 contains 17 residues. V dropped 3 bases and J dropped 8; count of bases not matched to a gene: 13. CDR1 and CDR2 (germline): SGHVS, FNYEAQ. Indicated time point: after neoadjuvant nivolumab, at surgical resection. Cohort: HPV-negative, locally advanced oral cavity squamous cell carcinoma patients. This clone was counted only a few times. The assay was immunoSEQ multiplex PCR, and TCRdb's table has in-frame clones only and misses some. The table shows approximately 23,000 clones, with 35% to 55% occurring only once. The sequence was collected from a person aged 35-79 years with oral cavity squamous cell carcinoma. The sequencing used tumor tissue, collected after nivolumab (anti-PD-1) treatment. This chain links TRBV7-6 with TRBJ2-3; 11 positions match TRBD1. Here the CDR3 reads CASSFLPGQGDLGTQYF. The CDR3 DNA reads as TGTGCCAGCAGCTTTTTACCGGGACAGGGGGATCTCGGTACGCAGTATTTT.